This T cell receptor (beta chain) was recovered during a study of blood T cell repertoires in COVID-19. As for the study in general: The study drew acute and convalescent COVID-19 samples from the United States, Italy and Spain. T cells, B-cell-depleted T cells, or PBMCs supplied cDNA or gDNA.

V was shortened by 5 bases and J by 2 bases, with 15 bases between the two germline ends. CDR1 and CDR2 from the germline V gene are LNHDA and SQIVND (reference sequence). This CDR3 is 16 amino acids long. In the original processing: Estimation of nucleated cell counts was performed using reference gene primer amplification. The table came from immunoSEQ multiplex PCR; TCRdb's copy has only in-frame clones and leaves some out. The DNA was the basis for D and trimming; V, J and clone size are from that table. The table shows about 74,000 clones, with 90% occurring only once. The V and J genes are TRBV19 and TRBJ2-2; D gene uncertain. The source of this sequence is a man between 50 and 59 years old with acute or convalescent COVID-19. The sequenced sample was peripheral blood. CDR3 protein: CASSALVWVNTGELFF. In DNA, the CDR3 is TGTGCCAGTAGTGCCCTAGTATGGGTAAACACCGGGGAGCTGTTTTTT.